This TCR beta chain appears in the sequencing data of a study of T-cell reconstitution after alpha-beta-depleted transplantation in children. The CDR3 extends over 11 amino acids. With 2 bases removed from V and 5 bases from J, the gap between germline ends came to 0 bases. Germline loops: CDR1 MDHEN, CDR2 SYDVKM. This clonotype was seen ten or more times. Unique molecular identifiers were incorporated when the TCRbeta library was constructed. TCRdb passed the PCR reads through MiXCR, listing each CDR3 protein once. This table holds some 280,000 distinct CDR3 sequences, 9.9% found once. This TCR came from a human donor who donated a stem cell graft to a child with SCID. The chain uses TRBV28 and TRBJ1-4; D gene uncertain. The specimen comprised PBMCs from the stem cell graft donor, sampled from the stem cell graft. The CDR3 here is CASSLNEKLFF. The CDR3 DNA follows: TGTGCCAGCAGTTTAAATGAAAAACTGTTTTTT.